The next 18 T cell receptor beta chains were all read from a single sample in a study of blood T cell repertoires in COVID-19. Method: immunoSEQ multiplex PCR; TCRdb's copy keeps in-frame clones and lacks some. The data show approximately 260,000 clones, with roughly 87% seen just once and around 7.8% held by the top ten. Input material: peripheral blood. These receptor sequences come from a man aged 55 to 70 who had recovered from COVID-19.

This chain links TRBV5-8 with TRBJ1-5, with 7 bases fitting TRBD1. CDR1 SGHTS and CDR2 YDEGEE come from the germline V gene. The CDR3 spans 15 residues. V lost 4 bases and J lost 2; bases outside the gene matches: 6. The CDR3 DNA is TGTGCCAGCAGCCGGACAGGCTCCGGCAATCAGCCCCAGCATTTT. Protein: CASSRTGSGNQPQHF.

The J gene is TRBJ2-3, the V gene TRBV14, with 7 bases aligning to TRBD1. The J segment lost 6 bases and the V segment lost 0 bases, leaving 9 bases of the junction unmatched. This CDR3 has 16 amino acids. The germline CDR1 and CDR2 sequences are SGHDN and FVKESK. CDR3 in DNA: TGTGCCAGCAGCCAAGATTATTACAGGGGCGAGGATACGCAGTATTTT. Amino acid sequence: CASSQDYYRGEDTQYF.

The rearrangement links TRBV7-8 to TRBJ1-2, with D perhaps matching TRBD1 (6 bases). Trimming removed 1 base at V and 1 base at J, with 13 bases between. CDR3 length: 16 amino acids. From germline, CDR1 is SGHVS and CDR2 FQNEAQ. CDR3 DNA sequence: TGTGCCAGCAGCTTAGTGGGGGGGCTTTTTAACTATGGCTACACCTTC. Its translation: CASSLVGGLFNYGYTF.

The J gene is TRBJ2-1, the V gene TRBV4-1; 7 bases align to TRBD2. V was clipped by 2 bases and J by 0 bases; unmatched bases: 7. The germline V gene encodes CDR1 MGHRA and CDR2 YSYEKL. CDR3 size: 17 residues. CDR3 DNA sequence: TGCGCCAGCAGCCAAATTTGGCGGGGGAGCTCCTACAATGAGCAGTTCTTC. Translation: CASSQIWRGSSYNEQFF.

The V gene is TRBV5-1, the J gene TRBJ1-2, with D unclear. V lost 1 base and J lost 2, with 6 bases in between. Germline assignment: CDR1 SGHRS and CDR2 YFSETQ. The CDR3 is 13 amino acids. The CDR3 coding sequence is TGCGCCAGCAGCTTGCCAGCGAACTATGGCTACACCTTC. Translated, it gives CASSLPANYGYTF.

For this clone: The same CDR3 arises from other DNA sequences in this sample as well. The chain couples TRBV6-1 to TRBJ1-2; D gene uncertain. Between the trimmed V and J ends, which lost 2 bases and 2 bases, there was a span of 3 bases. Germline CDR1 and CDR2: MNHNS and SASEGT. This CDR3 comprises 12 residues. The DNA for the CDR3 is TGTGCCAGCAGTGAACGGAACTATGGCTACACCTTC. Protein product: CASSERNYGYTF.

The chain joins TRBV19 to TRBJ1-2, with D possibly being TRBD1 (5 bases). Germline CDR1 is LNHDA and CDR2 is SQIVND (reference sequence). The CDR3 has 13 residues. Trimming shortened V by 7 bases and J by 4 bases, and 13 bases separated the two germline ends. The DNA of the CDR3 is TGTGCCAGTACCTATCGGGGGGGCTATGGCTACACCTTC. Translated: CASTYRGGYGYTF.

The CDR3 is CASSEGGAGASYNEQFF. The CDR3 DNA sequence: TGTGCCAGCAGTGAAGGAGGAGCGGGGGCCTCCTACAATGAGCAGTTCTTC. The J gene is TRBJ2-1, the V gene TRBV6-1, with 8 nucleotides matching TRBD2. CDR3 length: 17 amino acids. V lost 1 base to trimming and J lost 0 bases; unmatched junction nucleotides: 5. Germline V gene lookup returns CDR1 MNHNS and CDR2 SASEGT.

This sequence joins TRBV6-5 and TRBJ2-2; D possibly corresponds to TRBD2 (5 bases). The CDR3 is made up of 11 amino acids. Germline V gene lookup returns CDR1 MNHEY and CDR2 SVGAGI. With 9 bases removed from V and 5 bases from J, the gap between germline ends came to 7 bases. The CDR3, as DNA: TGTGCCAGTGGGAGAACCGGGGAGCTGTTTTTT. Translation gives CASGRTGELFF.

The rearrangement joins TRBV11-2 to TRBJ2-5; 10 nucleotides match TRBD1. The CDR3 is 16 residues long. Trimming at V came to 6 bases and at J to 4 bases, leaving 11 bases not matched to a gene. CDR1 is SGHAT and CDR2 is FQNNGV in the germline V gene. CDR3 coding DNA: TGTGCCAGCAGTGAAAGTCGACAGGGGGCAGGAGAGACCCAGTACTTC. It specifies CASSESRQGAGETQYF.

To note about this clone: Other DNA sequences in this sample translate to the same CDR3. The chain combines TRBV10-3 with TRBJ2-7; 8 positions match TRBD1. Germline CDR1 and CDR2: ENHRY and SYGVKD. After removal of 4 bases from V and 3 bases from J, the junction contained 2 bases not matched to a gene. This CDR3 comprises 13 residues. CDR3 sequence: CAISADRGYEQYV. DNA for the CDR3: TGTGCCATCAGTGCCGACAGGGGCTACGAGCAGTACGTC.

The chain carries TRBV23-1 and TRBJ2-1; TRBD1 agrees at 9 bases. TRBV23-1 counts as an open reading frame of uncertain function. This CDR3 contains 16 residues. Trimming took 0 bases from V and 6 from J; bases not matched to a gene: 6. The chain's CDR3 is CASSQSRTGEPNEQFF. CDR3 nucleotide sequence: TGCGCCAGCAGTCAATCGAGGACAGGGGAGCCCAATGAGCAGTTCTTC.

The rearrangement links TRBV27 to TRBJ1-2; D is ambiguous. V was trimmed by 0 bases and J by 4 bases, leaving 12 bases between them. This CDR3 has 15 amino acids. CDR1 and CDR2 (germline): MNHEY, SMNVEV (reference sequence). CDR3 sequence reads: CASSLSVMGIYGYTF. DNA of the CDR3: TGTGCCAGCAGTTTATCCGTTATGGGCATCTATGGCTACACCTTC.

This chain links TRBV2 with TRBJ2-5, with unresolved D. Germline values: CDR1 SNHLY, CDR2 FYNNEI. Trimming took off 6 bases at V and 2 bases at J, with 16 bases between the two ends. This CDR3 comprises 15 residues. The CDR3 nucleotides are TGTGCCAGCAGACGAATGACTGTCAATCAAGAGACCCAGTACTTC. Translated, it gives CASRRMTVNQETQYF.

Concerning this clone: The same CDR3 can be traced to other DNA sequences in this sample. This chain joins TRBV5-6 and TRBJ1-5; no firm D call. Germline-derived CDR1 and CDR2 are SGHDT and YYEEEE. This CDR3 contains 16 residues. V dropped 0 bases and J dropped 0 bases, with 10 bases sitting between them. CDR3 sequence reads: CASSLGGGNSNQPQHF. The CDR3 DNA sequence: TGTGCCAGCAGCTTGGGCGGTGGAAATAGCAATCAGCCCCAGCATTTT.

This sequence joins TRBV2 and TRBJ2-3; 7 nucleotides match TRBD1. The J segment lost 0 bases and the V segment lost 8 bases, leaving 8 bases of the junction unmatched. The CDR3 runs to 15 residues. Germline V lookup: CDR1 SNHLY, CDR2 FYNNEI. CDR3: CASPGTDDSTDTQYF. CDR3 sequence (DNA): TGTGCCAGCCCAGGGACAGACGACAGCACAGATACGCAGTATTTT.

The V and J genes are TRBV5-1 and TRBJ2-7; 9 bases agree with TRBD1. CDR3 length: 16 residues. The junction had 12 bases not matched to a gene; V was cut back by 3 bases and J by 5 bases. Germline CDR1 and CDR2: SGHRS and YFSETQ. CDR3 in DNA: TGCGCCAGCAGCTCCCGCGGACAGGGGAGTCGCAACGAGCAGTACTTC. Its translation is CASSSRGQGSRNEQYF.

The chain has TRBV19 and TRBJ2-1; 13 nucleotides match TRBD2. Germline V lookup: CDR1 LNHDA, CDR2 SQIVND (reference sequence). CDR3 size: 17 residues. V shed 4 bases, J shed 8 bases, and the junction held 11 bases outside the gene matches. CDR3 sequence reads: CASSTILGLAGDHEQFF. DNA for the CDR3: TGTGCCAGTAGTACCATTCTCGGACTAGCGGGGGACCATGAGCAGTTCTTC.